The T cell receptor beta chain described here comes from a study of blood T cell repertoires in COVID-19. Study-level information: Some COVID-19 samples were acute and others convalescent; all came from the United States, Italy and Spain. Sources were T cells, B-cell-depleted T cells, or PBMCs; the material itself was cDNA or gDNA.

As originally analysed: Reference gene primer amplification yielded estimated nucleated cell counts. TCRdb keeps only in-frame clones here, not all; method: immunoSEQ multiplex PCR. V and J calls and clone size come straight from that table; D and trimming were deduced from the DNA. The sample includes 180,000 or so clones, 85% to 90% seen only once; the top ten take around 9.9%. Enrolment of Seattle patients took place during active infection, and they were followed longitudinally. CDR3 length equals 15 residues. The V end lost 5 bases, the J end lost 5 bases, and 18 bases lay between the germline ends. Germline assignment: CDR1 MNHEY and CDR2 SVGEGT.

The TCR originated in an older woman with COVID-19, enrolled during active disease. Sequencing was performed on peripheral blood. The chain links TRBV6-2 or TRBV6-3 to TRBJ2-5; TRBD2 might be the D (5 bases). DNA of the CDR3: TGTGCCAGCAGTCCCCTCCTCGCTGGAGGTGAGACCCAGTACTTC. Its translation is CASSPLLAGGETQYF.